The 24 T cell receptor beta chains below come from one sample, sequenced in a study of blood T cell repertoires in COVID-19. Produced via immunoSEQ multiplex PCR; TCRdb's table is partial and in-frame only. The sample has about 210,000 clones; about nine tenths are singletons. The sequencing sample was made of PBMCs or T cells enriched from blood (not recorded which). The receptors originated from a man aged 18-30 years with acute COVID-19.

This chain joins TRBV4-2 and TRBJ2-7; 11 bases are shared with TRBD1. Germline trimming cut 5 bases from V and 5 bases from J; bases unmatched to any gene: 11. There are 16 residues in the CDR3. CDR1 and CDR2 (germline): LGHNA, YNFKEQ. This CDR3 reads CASSGQGARVPHEQYF. CDR3 nucleotides: TGTGCCAGCAGCGGACAGGGGGCGAGAGTTCCCCACGAGCAGTACTTC.

The chain uses TRBV5-5 and TRBJ1-1; D is unclear. V was pared by 4 bases and J by 1 base, with 17 bases between. CDR3 length equals 16 residues. Per germline, CDR1 SGHKS and CDR2 YYEKEE (reference sequence). The DNA of the CDR3 is TGTGCCAGCAGCCCCCCCGAGTGGAGTCAGAACACTGAAGCTTTCTTT. Encoded protein: CASSPPEWSQNTEAFF.

This rearrangement joins TRBV12-3 or TRBV12-4 to TRBJ2-3; a weak D match, TRBD2 (5 bases). The CDR3 is 13 residues long. V lost 5 bases, J lost 3 bases, and 9 bases lay in between. The CDR3 is CASSQSGTDTQYF. As DNA, the CDR3 is TGTGCCAGCAGTCAGTCGGGGACAGATACGCAGTATTTT.

The chain couples TRBV28 to TRBJ2-7; D not resolved. This CDR3 has 13 residues. Between the trimmed V and J ends, which lost 5 bases and 5 bases, there was a span of 13 bases. CDR1 is MDHEN and CDR2 is SYDVKM in the germline V gene. The CDR3, as DNA: TGTGCCAGCAGTCTCCCTCCGGTGGACGAGCAGTACTTC. It codes for CASSLPPVDEQYF.

This clone occurred a few times. The chain joins TRBV4-1 to TRBJ1-4; TRBD1 might be the D (6 bases). The CDR3 extends over 14 amino acids. CDR1 and CDR2 (germline): MGHRA, YSYEKL. Trimming shortened V by 5 bases and J by 8 bases, and 15 bases separated the two germline ends. The CDR3 reads CASSNRVGVEKLFF. The CDR3 coding sequence is TGCGCCAGCAGCAACAGGGTCGGGGTGGAAAAACTGTTTTTT.

The J gene is TRBJ2-7, the V gene TRBV9; D may be TRBD2 (5 bases). The CDR3 contains 14 residues. Per the germline V gene, CDR1 is SGDLS and CDR2 is YYNGEE. V lost 0 bases, J lost 4 bases, and 11 bases lay in between. The DNA of the CDR3 is TGTGCCAGCAGCGTAGAACCAAGCGGATACGAGCAGTACTTC. Translated: CASSVEPSGYEQYF.

The genes are TRBV30 and TRBJ1-2, with D uncertain. CDR3 length: 12 amino acids. V was pared by 4 bases and J by 5 bases, with 11 bases between. Germline loops: CDR1 GTSNPN, CDR2 SVGIG (reference sequence). CDR3 nucleotides: TGTGCCTGGAAACTGAGCAAGTATGGCTACACCTTC. Amino acid sequence: CAWKLSKYGYTF.

The chain has TRBV4-3 and TRBJ2-7; 10 nucleotides match TRBD1. After removal of 0 bases from V and 5 bases from J, the junction contained 10 bases not matched to a gene. The CDR3 is made up of 17 amino acids. Per the germline V gene, CDR1 is LGHNA and CDR2 is YSLEER. CDR3 sequence: CASSQDSLDRGRNEQYF. For the CDR3, the DNA is TGCGCCAGCAGCCAAGACTCCCTCGACAGGGGGCGAAACGAGCAGTACTTC.

The chain carries TRBV28 and TRBJ2-7; TRBD1 is a possible D gene (5 bases). Deletions cut 7 bases from V and 0 bases from J, with 10 bases between. CDR1 and CDR2 (germline): MDHEN, SYDVKM. This CDR3 spans 13 amino acids. In DNA form, the CDR3 reads TGTGCCAGCACGCACAGGAGCTCCTACGAGCAGTACTTC. It yields the protein CASTHRSSYEQYF.

This CDR3 is CASGPTSGRGGGELFF. In nucleotides, the CDR3 is TGTGCCAGCGGCCCTACTAGCGGGAGAGGGGGCGGGGAGCTGTTTTTT. The chain couples TRBV28 to TRBJ2-2; TRBD2 agrees at 11 bases. This CDR3 comprises 16 residues. The J segment lost 7 bases and the V segment lost 8 bases, leaving 12 bases of the junction unmatched. Germline V gene data show CDR1 as MDHEN and CDR2 as SYDVKM.

The chain combines TRBV30 with TRBJ2-6; perhaps TRBD1 as D (5 bases). With 5 bases removed from V and 4 bases from J, the gap between germline ends came to 15 bases. There are 15 residues in the CDR3. Germline V gene lookup returns CDR1 GTSNPN and CDR2 SVGIG (reference sequence). CDR3: CAWASLGAGANVLTF. CDR3 DNA: TGTGCCTGGGCCTCTCTAGGGGCCGGGGCCAACGTCCTGACTTTC.

This rearrangement joins TRBV11-3 to TRBJ2-1; TRBD2 agrees at 10 bases. The germline gives CDR1 SGHNT, CDR2 YENEEA. Trimming cost V 5 bases and J 7 bases; bases outside gene matches: 11. This CDR3 region has 16 residues. The CDR3 region has the DNA TGTGCCAGCAGCCCCCCCGGGACTAGCGTTTTGAATGAGCAGTTCTTC. Translation gives CASSPPGTSVLNEQFF.

V is TRBV4-3 and J is TRBJ1-3; TRBD1 aligns across 9 bases. The CDR3 loop spans 16 amino acids. Germline V gene data show CDR1 as LGHNA and CDR2 as YSLEER. The V segment lost 1 base and the J segment 4 bases; nucleotides outside the gene matches: 5. CDR3 sequence (DNA): TGCGCCAGCAGCCAAGCCGGGACAGGGTTAGGAAACACCATATATTTT. It yields the protein CASSQAGTGLGNTIYF.

In this sample, this clone turned up once. The rearrangement uses TRBV13 and TRBJ2-1, with 7 positions matching TRBD1. V dropped 4 bases and J dropped 8; count of bases not matched to a gene: 8. The CDR3 covers 14 residues. Germline V gene sequence: CDR1 PRHDT, CDR2 FYEKMQ (reference sequence). CDR3 nucleotide sequence: TGTGCCAGCAGCTCCTTTGGACAGGCCGATGAGCAGTTCTTC. Residues: CASSSFGQADEQFF. The full variable domain, completed using reference TRBV13 and TRBJ2-1, is AAGVIQSPRHLIKEKRETATLKCYPIPRHDTVYWYQQGPGQDPQFLISFYEKMQSDKGSIPDRFSAQQFSDYHSELNMSSLELGDSALYFCASSSFGQADEQFFGPGTRLTVL.

The V gene is TRBV28, the J gene TRBJ2-1; a possible D gene is TRBD2 (6 bases). Germline V gene lookup returns CDR1 MDHEN and CDR2 SYDVKM. The CDR3 consists of 17 residues. The ends were cut back, 8 bases at V and 2 bases at J, with 22 bases in the middle. The CDR3 DNA follows: TGTGCCAGCCCACCAGGACGGGGGTATATGCCCTACAATGAGCAGTTCTTC. Translating it yields CASPPGRGYMPYNEQFF. Full variable domain (missing parts from reference TRBV28 and TRBJ2-1): DVKVTQSSRYLVKRTGEKVFLECVQDMDHENMFWYRQDPGLGLRLIYFSYDVKMKEKGDIPEGYSVSREKKERFSLILESASTNQTSMYLCASPPGRGYMPYNEQFFGPGTRLTVL.

The chain combines TRBV28 with TRBJ2-6; 9 bases align to TRBD2. This CDR3 spans 22 amino acids. CDR1 is MDHEN and CDR2 is SYDVKM in the germline V gene. J was trimmed by 0 bases and V by 3 bases; bases with no gene match: 18. In DNA form, the CDR3 reads TGTGCCAGCAGTTTTTTTCTCGTTCGTAGCGGGAGAACTCCCTCTGGGGCCAACGTCCTGACTTTC. Translated, it gives CASSFFLVRSGRTPSGANVLTF. The variable domain in full, with the rest retrieved from reference TRBV28 and TRBJ2-6, is DVKVTQSSRYLVKRTGEKVFLECVQDMDHENMFWYRQDPGLGLRLIYFSYDVKMKEKGDIPEGYSVSREKKERFSLILESASTNQTSMYLCASSFFLVRSGRTPSGANVLTFGAGSRLTVL.

The gene calls are TRBV28 and TRBJ1-1; D is undetermined. Germline values: CDR1 MDHEN, CDR2 SYDVKM. The CDR3 consists of 14 residues. Trimming took off 6 bases at V and 0 bases at J, with 11 bases between the two ends. This CDR3 reads CASRPNILNTEAFF. CDR3 sequence (DNA): TGTGCCAGCAGACCTAATATTTTGAACACTGAAGCTTTCTTT. Complete variable domain (other parts from reference TRBV28 and TRBJ1-1): DVKVTQSSRYLVKRTGEKVFLECVQDMDHENMFWYRQDPGLGLRLIYFSYDVKMKEKGDIPEGYSVSREKKERFSLILESASTNQTSMYLCASRPNILNTEAFFGQGTRLTVV.

This chain links TRBV6-2 or TRBV6-3 with TRBJ2-7; 8 positions agree with TRBD1. CDR3 size: 20 residues. Per germline, CDR1 MNHEY and CDR2 SVGEGT. Germline trimming cut 0 bases from V and 0 bases from J; bases unmatched to any gene: 16. CDR3 loop: CASSYSKGRGRTGLSYEQYF. The CDR3 nucleotides are TGTGCCAGCAGTTACTCGAAGGGCAGGGGGCGAACGGGCCTCTCCTACGAGCAGTACTTC.

V is TRBV9 and J is TRBJ2-3; 7 bases match TRBD2. The CDR3 is made up of 15 amino acids. Trimming removed 0 bases from V and 2 bases from J; junction bases left unmatched: 3. Per germline, CDR1 SGDLS and CDR2 YYNGEE. The CDR3 DNA follows: TGTGCCAGCAGCGTAGTTGGGGGGGACACAGATACGCAGTATTTT. This gives the protein CASSVVGGDTDTQYF.

The chain recombines TRBV7-3 with TRBJ2-5; 9 bases are a match to TRBD2. CDR1 and CDR2 (germline): SGHTA, FQGTGA. Germline trimming cut 5 bases from V and 4 bases from J; bases unmatched to any gene: 8. The CDR3 is made up of 15 amino acids. The CDR3 region has the DNA TGTGCCAGCAGCCCTAGCGGGGTCCCCGGAGAGACCCAGTACTTC. Amino acid sequence: CASSPSGVPGETQYF.

The V gene is TRBV5-4, the J gene TRBJ1-2; perhaps TRBD1 as D (5 bases). CDR3 size: 14 residues. Germline V lookup: CDR1 SGHNT, CDR2 YYREEE (reference sequence). V was trimmed by 3 bases and J by 0 bases, leaving 9 bases between them. The CDR3 here is CASSSGGANYGYTF. The DNA for the CDR3 is TGTGCCAGCAGCTCGGGGGGAGCTAACTATGGCTACACCTTC. Using reference TRBV5-4 and TRBJ1-2 for the parts outside the CDR3, the full variable domain is ETGVTQSPTHLIKTRGQQVTLRCSSQSGHNTVSWYQQALGQGPQFIFQYYREEENGRGNFPPRFSGLQFPNYSSELNVNALELDDSALYLCASSSGGANYGYTFGSGTRLTVV.

The chain joins TRBV27 to TRBJ2-5, with TRBD2 as a possible D gene (6 bases). Germline CDR1 and CDR2: MNHEY and SMNVEV (reference sequence). Trimming stripped 4 bases from V and 1 base from J, with 13 bases between. CDR3 size: 15 residues. The CDR3 coding sequence is TGTGCCAGCAGTTCGTTCAGCGGGCTCCAAGAGACCCAGTACTTC. This sequence encodes CASSSFSGLQETQYF.

V and J are TRBV2 and TRBJ1-2; no clear D. Germline CDR1 reads SNHLY; CDR2 reads FYNNEI. The germline V and J ends were trimmed by 6 bases and 5 bases, with 10 bases remaining between them. The CDR3 covers 12 residues. CDR3: CASSATDYGYTF. CDR3 DNA: TGTGCCAGCAGCGCGACTGATTATGGCTACACCTTC.

The chain recombines TRBV11-3 with TRBJ1-1; a possible D gene is TRBD1 (5 bases). The CDR3 length is 16 residues. Germline lookup yields CDR1 SGHNT and CDR2 YENEEA. V shed 5 bases and J shed 5 bases, with 21 bases lying between them. The CDR3 coding sequence is TGTGCCAGCAGCCCCCGGGGGGGTGGCGCACGGACTGAAGCTTTCTTT. Translating it yields CASSPRGGGARTEAFF. Based on the CDR3 plus reference TRBV11-3 and TRBJ1-1, the full variable domain is EAGVVQSPRYKIIEKKQPVAFWCNPISGHNTLYWYLQNLGQGPELLIRYENEEAVDDSQLPKDRFSAERLKGVDSTLKIQPAELGDSAVYLCASSPRGGGARTEAFFGQGTRLTVV.